This TCR beta chain was recorded in a study of OX40 agonist ivuxolimab in advanced cancers. This clone was seen once. Trimming pared 2 bases from V and 5 bases from J, leaving 9 bases between. Germline assignment: CDR1 SGHTA and CDR2 FQGNSA. CDR3 length: 13 residues. With baseline, cycle 4 day 1, and cycle 7 day 1 as timepoints, blood was sampled. Sequenced by immunoSEQ multiplex PCR; TCRdb stores in-frame clones only, minus some. The sample includes nearly 35,000 clones, 92% of them seen just once. The V call is TRBV7-2, the J call TRBJ2-5; no clear D gene. This TCR was recovered from an adult with an advanced solid tumor such as melanoma, head and neck, liver or kidney cancer. This sample comprised CD4+ or CD8+ T cells sorted from blood, obtained in a trial of the OX40 agonist ivuxolimab. The CDR3 DNA is TGTGCCAGCAGCTTATCCTTTAGGGAGACCCAGTACTTC. Encoded protein: CASSLSFRETQYF.